One and the same sample provided the 3 T cell receptor beta chains below, sequenced in a study of long-term antiretroviral therapy in people with HIV. Researchers ran immunoSEQ v3.0 at survey level. Measured with immunoSEQ multiplex PCR; TCRdb has only the in-frame clones, and not every one. The repertoire consists of around 21,000 clones, with 65% to 90% occurring once and the leading ten covering roughly an eighth. Specimen: unsorted PBMCs, collected 0.1 years before starting antiretroviral therapy. These receptors were taken from a man aged 35 to 55 with HIV.

The chain joins TRBV27 to TRBJ2-3; D is perhaps TRBD1 (5 bases). Germline CDR1 is MNHEY and CDR2 is SMNVEV (reference sequence). The ends were cut back, 4 bases at V and 0 bases at J, with 14 bases in the middle. The CDR3 loop spans 16 amino acids. In nucleotides, the CDR3 is TGTGCCAGCAGTTATCTTAGGGGTATGAGCACAGATACGCAGTATTTT. It translates to CASSYLRGMSTDTQYF.

This chain joins TRBV5-1 and TRBJ2-7; 7 bases are a match to TRBD1. V lost 7 bases to trimming and J lost 1 base; unmatched junction nucleotides: 5. In germline, CDR1 is SGHRS, CDR2 YFSETQ. There are 13 residues in the CDR3. The CDR3 nucleotides are TGCGCCAGCGGCTGGGACAGTTCCTACGAGCAGTACTTC. Its protein product is CASGWDSSYEQYF.

The chain employs TRBV9 and TRBJ2-2, with D perhaps TRBD2 (5 bases). V lost 0 bases and J 7 bases, leaving 7 bases between the germline ends. Germline-derived CDR1 and CDR2 are SGDLS and YYNGEE. The CDR3 runs to 13 residues. The CDR3 sequence is CASSVVGVGELFF. For the CDR3, the DNA is TGTGCCAGCAGCGTAGTGGGAGTCGGGGAGCTGTTTTTT.